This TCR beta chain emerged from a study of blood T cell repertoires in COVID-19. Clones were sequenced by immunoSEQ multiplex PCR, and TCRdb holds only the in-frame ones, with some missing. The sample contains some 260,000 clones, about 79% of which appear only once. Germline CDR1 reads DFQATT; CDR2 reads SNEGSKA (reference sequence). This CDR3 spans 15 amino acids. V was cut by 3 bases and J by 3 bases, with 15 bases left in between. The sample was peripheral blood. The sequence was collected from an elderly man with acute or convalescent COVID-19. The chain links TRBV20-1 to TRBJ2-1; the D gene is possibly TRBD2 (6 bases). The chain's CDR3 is CSASHGGEFYNEQFF. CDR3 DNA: TGCAGTGCTAGTCACGGCGGGGAGTTCTACAATGAGCAGTTCTTC.